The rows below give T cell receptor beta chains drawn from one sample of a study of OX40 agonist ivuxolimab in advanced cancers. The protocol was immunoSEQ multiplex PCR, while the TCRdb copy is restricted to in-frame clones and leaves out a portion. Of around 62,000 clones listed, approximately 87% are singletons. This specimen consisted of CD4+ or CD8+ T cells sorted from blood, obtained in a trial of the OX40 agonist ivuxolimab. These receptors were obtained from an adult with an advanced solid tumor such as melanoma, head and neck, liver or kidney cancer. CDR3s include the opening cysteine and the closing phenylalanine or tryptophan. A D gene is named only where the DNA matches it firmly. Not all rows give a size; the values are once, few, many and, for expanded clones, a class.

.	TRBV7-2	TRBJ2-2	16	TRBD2	TGTGCCAGCAGCTTCTCAGCGGGGGGAGGCACCGGGGAGCTGTTTTTT	CASSFSAGGGTGELFF
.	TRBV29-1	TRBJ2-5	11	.	TGCAGCGTTCGGGGGACAGAGACCCAGTACTTC	CSVRGTETQYF
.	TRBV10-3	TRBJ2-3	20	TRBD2	TGTGCCATCAGTGCCGGACTAGGCGGGGGGTCGGACTTTAGCACAGATACGCAGTATTTT	CAISAGLGGGSDFSTDTQYF
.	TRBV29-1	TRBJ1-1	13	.	TGCAGCGTTGCGAGGGACATGAACACTGAAGCTTTCTTT	CSVARDMNTEAFF
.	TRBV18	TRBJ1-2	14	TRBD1	TGTGCCAGCTCACCCCGAGACAGGGGAGGCGGCTACACCTTC	CASSPRDRGGGYTF
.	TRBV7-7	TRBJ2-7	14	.	TGTGCTAGCAGCTTAGATCCCCAGGGAGGCGAGCAGTACTTC	CASSLDPQGGEQYF
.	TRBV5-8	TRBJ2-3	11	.	TGTGCCAGAGATAGCACAGATACGCAGTATTTT	CARDSTDTQYF
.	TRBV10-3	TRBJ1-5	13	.	TGTGCCATCAGTGAGGCGGGCGATCAGCCCCAGCATTTT	CAISEAGDQPQHF
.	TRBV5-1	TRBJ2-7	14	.	TGCGCCAGCAGCTTGGCCGCGGGTCCCTACGAGCAGTACTTC	CASSLAAGPYEQYF
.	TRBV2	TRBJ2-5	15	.	TGTGCCAGCAGTCTTCAGGGTACTGACCGGGAGACCCAGTACTTC	CASSLQGTDRETQYF
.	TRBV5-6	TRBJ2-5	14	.	TGTGCCAGCAGCGCGGCTCCTGGGGAAGAGACCCAGTACTTC	CASSAAPGEETQYF
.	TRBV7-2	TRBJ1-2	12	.	TGTGCCAGCAGTACCGACTCCTATGGCTACACCTTC	CASSTDSYGYTF
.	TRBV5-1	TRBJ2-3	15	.	TGCGCCAGCAGCCCGGGGCGGTTAGGGACAGATACGCAGTATTTT	CASSPGRLGTDTQYF
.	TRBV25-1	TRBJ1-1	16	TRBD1	TGTGCCAGCAGTGAATACTCAGGGGGAACAGGGCCTGAAGCTTTCTTT	CASSEYSGGTGPEAFF
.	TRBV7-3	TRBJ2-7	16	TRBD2	TGTGCCAGCAGCTCACTAGCGGGGGGCCTCAACTACGAGCAGTACTTC	CASSSLAGGLNYEQYF
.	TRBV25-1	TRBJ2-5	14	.	TGTGCCAGCAGTGTACAGGGATCCCAAGAGACCCAGTACTTC	CASSVQGSQETQYF
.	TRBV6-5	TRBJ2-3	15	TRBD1	TGTGCCAGCAGGGGGACAGGGATAGGGTCAGATACGCAGTATTTT	CASRGTGIGSDTQYF
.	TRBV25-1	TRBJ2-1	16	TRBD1	TGTGCCAGCAGTGGTCCGGGACAGGGGAGTGCGCATGAGCAGTTCTTC	CASSGPGQGSAHEQFF
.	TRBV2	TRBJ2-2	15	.	TGTGCCAGCAGCAAGGACGGCTTGGGGACCGGGGAGCTGTTTTTT	CASSKDGLGTGELFF
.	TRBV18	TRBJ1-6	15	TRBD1	TGTGCCAGCTCACCAACGGGACAGGGTGAATCACCCCTCCACTTT	CASSPTGQGESPLHF
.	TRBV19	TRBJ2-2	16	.	TGTGCCAGTAGTACTCAGGGACCGCAGAACACCGGGGAGCTGTTTTTT	CASSTQGPQNTGELFF
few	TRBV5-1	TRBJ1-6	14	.	TGCGCCAGCAGCGTGGACACGGCAAATTCACCCCTCCACTTT	CASSVDTANSPLHF
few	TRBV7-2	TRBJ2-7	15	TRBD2	TGTGCCAGCAGCCCGGGACTAGCGGGGTACTACGAGCAGTACTTC	CASSPGLAGYYEQYF
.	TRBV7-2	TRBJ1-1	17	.	TGTGCCAGCAGCTTAATTTCGGTGGGGCGGAGGAACACTGAAGCTTTCTTT	CASSLISVGRRNTEAFF
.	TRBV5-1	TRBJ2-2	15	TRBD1	TGCGCCAGCAGCTTGTATCAGGGGGACACCGGGGAGCTGTTTTTT	CASSLYQGDTGELFF
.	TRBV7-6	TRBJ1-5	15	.	TGTGCCAGCAGCTTAGCATCAACATCCAATCAGCCCCAGCATTTT	CASSLASTSNQPQHF
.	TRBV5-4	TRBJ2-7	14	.	TGTGCCAGCAGCTTGGAGGGGCCCGGGGCCGAGCAGTACTTC	CASSLEGPGAEQYF
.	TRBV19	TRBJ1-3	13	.	TGTGCCAGCAGGCAGGGTCCTGGAAACACCATATATTTT	CASRQGPGNTIYF
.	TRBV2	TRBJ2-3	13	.	TGTGCCAGCAGTGAATTGGAGGCATATACGCAGTATTTT	CASSELEAYTQYF
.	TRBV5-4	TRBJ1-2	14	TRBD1	TGTGCCAGCAGTCGAGGGGGCGCAAACTATGGCTACACCTTC	CASSRGGANYGYTF
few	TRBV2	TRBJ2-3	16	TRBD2	TGTGCCAGCAGAAGCGGGGTTCTTACTAGCACAGATACGCAGTATTTT	CASRSGVLTSTDTQYF
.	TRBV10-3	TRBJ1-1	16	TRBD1	TGTGCCATCGGAGTCTTAGTACAGGGGGATGTCACTGAAGCTTTCTTT	CAIGVLVQGDVTEAFF
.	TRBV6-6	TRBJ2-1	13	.	TGTGCCAGCAGTGTAGCCAGGAAGGATGAGCAGTTCTTC	CASSVARKDEQFF
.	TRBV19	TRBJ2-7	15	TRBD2	TGTGCCAGTAGGATAGCTGTTACGGGGGGCTACGAGCAGTACTTC	CASRIAVTGGYEQYF
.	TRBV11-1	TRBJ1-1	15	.	TGTGCCAGCAGCGACTGGGACTCCGGAGGGACTGAAGCTTTCTTT	CASSDWDSGGTEAFF
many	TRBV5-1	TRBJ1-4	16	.	TGCGCCAGCAGCTTGGAGGGGGTTAGATATAAAGAAAAACTGTTTTTT	CASSLEGVRYKEKLFF
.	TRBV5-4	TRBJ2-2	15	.	TGTGCCAGCAGCTTGGACGGGACCGACACCGGGGAGCTGTTTTTT	CASSLDGTDTGELFF
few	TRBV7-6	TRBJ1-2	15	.	TGTGCCAGCAGCTTAGGCGCCAGTACTAACTATGGCTACACCTTC	CASSLGASTNYGYTF
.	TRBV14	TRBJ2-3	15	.	TGTGCCAGCAGCCAAGGAACGCAGCGGTGGGATACGCAGTATTTT	CASSQGTQRWDTQYF
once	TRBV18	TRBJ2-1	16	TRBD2	TGTGCCAGCTCACCACCGACTAGCGGGGGGGCTGGGGAGCAGTTCTTC	CASSPPTSGGAGEQFF
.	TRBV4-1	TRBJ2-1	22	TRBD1	TGCGCCAGCAGCCGTTCAACCGCCCGGGACAGGGGGTATCGGGGCTCCTACAATGAGCAGTTCTTC	CASSRSTARDRGYRGSYNEQFF
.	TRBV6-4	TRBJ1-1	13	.	TGTGCCAGCAGACAGGGCTCGCTAGCTGAAGCTTTCTTT	CASRQGSLAEAFF
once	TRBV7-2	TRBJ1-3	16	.	TGTGCCAGCACCCTCGTCGGGAGTTCGGCTGGAAACACCATATATTTT	CASTLVGSSAGNTIYF
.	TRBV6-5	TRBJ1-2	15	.	TGTGCCAGCAGTTACTCGACGGCCCAGGGGTATGGCTACACCTTC	CASSYSTAQGYGYTF
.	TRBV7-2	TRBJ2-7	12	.	TGTGCCAGCAGCCCCATAGGATACGAGCAGTACTTC	CASSPIGYEQYF
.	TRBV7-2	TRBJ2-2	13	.	TGTGCCAGCAGCCCGACTTCCACCGGGGAGCTGTTTTTT	CASSPTSTGELFF
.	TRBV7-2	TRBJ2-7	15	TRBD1	TGTGCCAGCAGCGCCCCGGGACAGGGAGGGTACGAGCAGTACTTC	CASSAPGQGGYEQYF
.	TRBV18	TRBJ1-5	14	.	TGTGCCAGCTCACCACGCGATAGCAATCAGCCCCAGCATTTT	CASSPRDSNQPQHF
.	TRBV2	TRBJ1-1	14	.	TGTGCCAGCAGGCGGGCCTCGAGGAACACTGAAGCTTTCTTT	CASRRASRNTEAFF
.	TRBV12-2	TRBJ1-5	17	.	TGTGCAAGTCGCTTAGACAACAGGGGAACGGGCGGGCAGCCCCAGCATTTT	CASRLDNRGTGGQPQHF
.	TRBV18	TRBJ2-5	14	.	TGTGCCAGCTCACCACTATACGTCCAAGAGACCCAGTACTTC	CASSPLYVQETQYF
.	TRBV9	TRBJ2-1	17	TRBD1	TGTGCCAGCAGCGTAGTGTCTGGACAGGGGGGCGGCAATGAGCAGTTCTTC	CASSVVSGQGGGNEQFF
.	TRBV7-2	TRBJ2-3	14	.	TGTGCCAGCAGCTCCGCCATCAGCTGGGATACGCAGTATTTT	CASSSAISWDTQYF
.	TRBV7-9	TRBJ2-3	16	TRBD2	TGTGCCAGCAGCTTAGGACTAGCGGGCTCCACAGATACGCAGTATTTT	CASSLGLAGSTDTQYF
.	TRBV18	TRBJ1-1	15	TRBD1	TGTGCCAGCCGCACCGGGGTACAGGGGGCCACTGAAGCTTTCTTT	CASRTGVQGATEAFF